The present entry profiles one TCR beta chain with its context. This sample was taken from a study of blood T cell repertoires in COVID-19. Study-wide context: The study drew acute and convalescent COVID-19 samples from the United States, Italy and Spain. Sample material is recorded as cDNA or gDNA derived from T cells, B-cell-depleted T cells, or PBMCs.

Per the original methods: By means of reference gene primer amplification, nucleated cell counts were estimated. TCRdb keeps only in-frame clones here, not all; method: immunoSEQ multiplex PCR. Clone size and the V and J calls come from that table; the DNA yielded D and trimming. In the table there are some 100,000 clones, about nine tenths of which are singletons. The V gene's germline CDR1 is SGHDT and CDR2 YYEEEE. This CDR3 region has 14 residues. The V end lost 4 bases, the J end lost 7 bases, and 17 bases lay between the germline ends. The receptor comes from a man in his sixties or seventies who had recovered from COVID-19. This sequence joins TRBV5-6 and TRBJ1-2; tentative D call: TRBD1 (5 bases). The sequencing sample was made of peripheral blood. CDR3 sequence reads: CASSRTPGSGGYTF. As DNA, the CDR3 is TGTGCCAGCAGCCGGACCCCAGGGTCCGGTGGCTACACCTTC. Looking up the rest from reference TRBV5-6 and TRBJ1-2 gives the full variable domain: DAGVTQSPTHLIKTRGQQVTLRCSPKSGHDTVSWYQQALGQGPQFIFQYYEEEERQRGNFPDRFSGHQFPNYSSELNVNALLLGDSALYLCASSRTPGSGGYTFGSGTRLTVV.